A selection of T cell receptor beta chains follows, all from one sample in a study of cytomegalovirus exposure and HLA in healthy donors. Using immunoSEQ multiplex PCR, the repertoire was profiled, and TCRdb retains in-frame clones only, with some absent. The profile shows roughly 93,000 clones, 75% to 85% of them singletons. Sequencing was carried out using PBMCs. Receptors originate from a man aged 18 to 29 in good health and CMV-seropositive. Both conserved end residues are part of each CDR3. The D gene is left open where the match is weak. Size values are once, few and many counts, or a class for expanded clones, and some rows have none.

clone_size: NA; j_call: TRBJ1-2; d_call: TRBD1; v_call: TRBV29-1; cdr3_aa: CSVVNRGSNYGYTF; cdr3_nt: TGCAGCGTCGTAAACAGGGGGAGTAACTATGGCTACACCTTC
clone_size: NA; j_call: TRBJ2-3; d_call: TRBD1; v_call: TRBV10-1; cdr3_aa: CASSEVGQGAIDTQYF; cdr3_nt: TGCGCCAGCAGTGAGGTGGGACAGGGGGCGATAGATACGCAGTATTTT
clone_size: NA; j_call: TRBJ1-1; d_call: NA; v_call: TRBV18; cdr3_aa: CASSRPTDTEAFF; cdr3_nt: TGTGCCAGCTCACGCCCAACAGACACTGAAGCTTTCTTT
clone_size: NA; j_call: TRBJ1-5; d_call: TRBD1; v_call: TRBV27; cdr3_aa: CASSPQGARRNSNQPQHF; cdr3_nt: TGTGCCAGCAGCCCACAGGGGGCGAGGCGAAATAGCAATCAGCCCCAGCATTTT
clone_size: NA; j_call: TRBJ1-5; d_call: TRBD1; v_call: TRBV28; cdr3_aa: CASSTGGGNQPQHF; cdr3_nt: TGTGCCAGCAGCACAGGGGGAGGCAATCAGCCCCAGCATTTT
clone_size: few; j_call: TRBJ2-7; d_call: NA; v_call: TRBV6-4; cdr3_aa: CASSDSDRGEQYF; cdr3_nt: TGTGCCAGCAGTGACTCGGATAGGGGCGAGCAGTACTTC
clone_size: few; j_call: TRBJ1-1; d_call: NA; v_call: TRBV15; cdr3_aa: CATSRDPVDTAFF; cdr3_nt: TGTGCCACCAGCAGAGATCCGGTTGATACGGCTTTCTTT
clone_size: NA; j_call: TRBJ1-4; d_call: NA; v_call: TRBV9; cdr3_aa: CASSVLGRGKLFF; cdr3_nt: TGTGCCAGCAGCGTATTAGGTAGGGGAAAACTGTTTTTT
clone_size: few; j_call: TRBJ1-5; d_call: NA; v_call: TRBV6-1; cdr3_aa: CASSQGILSNQPQHF; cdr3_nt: TGTGCCAGCAGTCAGGGGATACTTAGCAATCAGCCCCAGCATTTT
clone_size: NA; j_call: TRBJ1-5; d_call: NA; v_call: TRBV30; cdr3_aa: CAWGTGQRNQPQHF; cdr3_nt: TGTGCCTGGGGTACCGGACAGCGCAATCAGCCCCAGCATTTT
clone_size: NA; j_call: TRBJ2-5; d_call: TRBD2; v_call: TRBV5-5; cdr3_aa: CASSLGMGLGKETQYF; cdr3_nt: TGTGCCAGCAGCTTGGGAATGGGACTAGGGAAAGAGACCCAGTACTTC